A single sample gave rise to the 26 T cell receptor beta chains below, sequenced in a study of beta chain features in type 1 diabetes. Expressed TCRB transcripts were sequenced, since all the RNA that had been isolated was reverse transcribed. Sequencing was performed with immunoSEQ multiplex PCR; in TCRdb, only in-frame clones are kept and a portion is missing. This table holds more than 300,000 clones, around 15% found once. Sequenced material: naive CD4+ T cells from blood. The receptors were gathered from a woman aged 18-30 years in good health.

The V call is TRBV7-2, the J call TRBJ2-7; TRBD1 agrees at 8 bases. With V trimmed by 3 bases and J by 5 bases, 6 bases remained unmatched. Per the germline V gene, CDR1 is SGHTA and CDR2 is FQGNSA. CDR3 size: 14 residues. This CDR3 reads CASSFDRGPNEQYF. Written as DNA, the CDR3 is TGTGCCAGCAGCTTCGACAGGGGCCCCAACGAGCAGTACTTC.

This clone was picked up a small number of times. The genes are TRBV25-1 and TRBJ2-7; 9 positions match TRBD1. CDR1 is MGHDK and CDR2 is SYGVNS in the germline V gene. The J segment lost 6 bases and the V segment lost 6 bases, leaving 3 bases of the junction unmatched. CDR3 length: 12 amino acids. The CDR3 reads CASRQTGGEQYF. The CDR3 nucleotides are TGTGCCAGCAGACAGACAGGGGGCGAGCAGTACTTC.

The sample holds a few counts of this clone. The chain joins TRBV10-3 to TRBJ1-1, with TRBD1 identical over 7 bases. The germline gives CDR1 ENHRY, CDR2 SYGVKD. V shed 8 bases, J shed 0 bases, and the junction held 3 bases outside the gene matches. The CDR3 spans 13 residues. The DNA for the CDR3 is TGTGCCATCGAGGGACAGATGAACACTGAAGCTTTCTTT. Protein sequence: CAIEGQMNTEAFF.

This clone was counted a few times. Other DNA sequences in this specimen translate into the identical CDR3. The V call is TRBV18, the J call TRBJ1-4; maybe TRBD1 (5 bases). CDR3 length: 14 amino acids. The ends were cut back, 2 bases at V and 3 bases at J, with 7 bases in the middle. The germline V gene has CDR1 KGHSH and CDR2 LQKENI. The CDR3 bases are TGTGCCAGCTCACCAACAGGTGCTAATGAAAAACTGTTTTTT. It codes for CASSPTGANEKLFF. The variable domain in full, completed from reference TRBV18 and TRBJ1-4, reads NAGVMQNPRHLVRRRGQEARLRCSPMKGHSHVYWYRQLPEEGLKFMVYLQKENIIDESGMPKERFSAEFPKEGPSILRIQQVVRGDSAAYFCASSPTGANEKLFFGSGTQLSVL.

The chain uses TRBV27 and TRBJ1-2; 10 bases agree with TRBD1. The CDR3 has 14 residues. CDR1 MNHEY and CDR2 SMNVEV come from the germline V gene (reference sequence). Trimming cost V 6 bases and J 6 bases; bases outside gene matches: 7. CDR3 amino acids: CASSWDRGQDGYTF. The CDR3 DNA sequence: TGTGCCAGCAGCTGGGACAGGGGACAGGATGGCTACACCTTC.

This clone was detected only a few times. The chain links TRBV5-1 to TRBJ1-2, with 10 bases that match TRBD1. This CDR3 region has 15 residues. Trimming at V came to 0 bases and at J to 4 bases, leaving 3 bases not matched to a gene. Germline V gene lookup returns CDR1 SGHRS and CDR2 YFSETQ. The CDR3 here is CASSLGQGAVYGYTF. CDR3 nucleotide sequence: TGCGCCAGCAGCTTGGGACAGGGGGCAGTCTATGGCTACACCTTC.

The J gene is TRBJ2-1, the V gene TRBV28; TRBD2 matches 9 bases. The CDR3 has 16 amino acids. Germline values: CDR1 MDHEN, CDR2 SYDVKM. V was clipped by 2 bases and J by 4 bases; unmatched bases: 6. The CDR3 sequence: CASSLESAGGYNEQFF. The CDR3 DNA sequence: TGTGCCAGCAGTTTAGAGTCGGCGGGGGGGTACAATGAGCAGTTCTTC.

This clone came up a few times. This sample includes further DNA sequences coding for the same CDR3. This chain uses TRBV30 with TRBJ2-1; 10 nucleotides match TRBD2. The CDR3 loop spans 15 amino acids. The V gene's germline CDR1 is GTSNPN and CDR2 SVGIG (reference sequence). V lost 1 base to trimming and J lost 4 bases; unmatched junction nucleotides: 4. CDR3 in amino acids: CAWSAGTSAYNEQFF. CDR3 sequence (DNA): TGTGCCTGGAGTGCCGGGACTAGCGCTTACAATGAGCAGTTCTTC.

CDR3 protein: CATSDRHGTEAFF. The CDR3 bases are TGTGCCACATCTGACAGGCACGGCACTGAAGCTTTCTTT. This chain links TRBV25-1 with TRBJ1-1; tentative D call: TRBD1 (6 bases). V was clipped by 10 bases and J by 4 bases, with 16 bases between them. There are 13 residues in the CDR3. Per the germline V gene, CDR1 is MGHDK and CDR2 is SYGVNS.

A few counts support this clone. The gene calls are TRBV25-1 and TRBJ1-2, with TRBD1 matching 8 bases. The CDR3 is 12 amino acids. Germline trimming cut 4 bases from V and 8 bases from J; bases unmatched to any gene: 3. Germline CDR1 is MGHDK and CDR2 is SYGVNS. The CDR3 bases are TGTGCCAGCAGTGGGGACAGGCGAGGCTACACCTTC. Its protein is CASSGDRRGYTF.

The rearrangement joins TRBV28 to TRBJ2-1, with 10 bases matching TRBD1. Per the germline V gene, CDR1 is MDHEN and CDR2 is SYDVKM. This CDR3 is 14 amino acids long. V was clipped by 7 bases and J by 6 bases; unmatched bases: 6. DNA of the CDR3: TGTGCCAGCATACCGGGACAGGGGACCAATGAGCAGTTCTTC. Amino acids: CASIPGQGTNEQFF.

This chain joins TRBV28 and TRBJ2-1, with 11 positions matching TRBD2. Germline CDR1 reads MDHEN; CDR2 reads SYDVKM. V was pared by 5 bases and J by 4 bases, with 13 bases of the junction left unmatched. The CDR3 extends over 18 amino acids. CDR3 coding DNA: TGTGCCAGCAGTCTGACCCCTGGACTAGCGGGTCGATACAATGAGCAGTTCTTC. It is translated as CASSLTPGLAGRYNEQFF.

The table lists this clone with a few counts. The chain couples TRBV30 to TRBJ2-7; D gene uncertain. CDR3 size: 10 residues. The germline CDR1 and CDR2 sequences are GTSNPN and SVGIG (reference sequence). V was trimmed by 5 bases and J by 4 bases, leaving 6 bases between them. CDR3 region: CAWSGYEQYF. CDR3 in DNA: TGTGCCTGGTCCGGGTACGAGCAGTACTTC.

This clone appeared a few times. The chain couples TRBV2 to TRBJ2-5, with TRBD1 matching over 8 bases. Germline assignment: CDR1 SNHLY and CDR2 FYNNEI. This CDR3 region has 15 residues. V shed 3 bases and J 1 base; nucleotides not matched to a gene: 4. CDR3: CASSDVTGVQETQYF. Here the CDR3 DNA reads TGTGCCAGCAGTGATGTGACAGGGGTCCAAGAGACCCAGTACTTC.

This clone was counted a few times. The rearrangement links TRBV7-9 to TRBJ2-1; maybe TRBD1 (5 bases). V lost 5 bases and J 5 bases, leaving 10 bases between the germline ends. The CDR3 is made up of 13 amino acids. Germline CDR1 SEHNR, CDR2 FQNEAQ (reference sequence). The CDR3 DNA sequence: TGTGCCAGCAGCCAGGGTAGAGACAATGAGCAGTTCTTC. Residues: CASSQGRDNEQFF.

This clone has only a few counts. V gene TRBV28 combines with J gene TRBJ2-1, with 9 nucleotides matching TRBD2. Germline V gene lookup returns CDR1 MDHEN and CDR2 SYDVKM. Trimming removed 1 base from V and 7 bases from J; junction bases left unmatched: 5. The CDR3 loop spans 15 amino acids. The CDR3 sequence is CASSLFSSGANEQFF. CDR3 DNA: TGTGCCAGCAGTTTATTTTCTAGCGGGGCTAATGAGCAGTTCTTC.

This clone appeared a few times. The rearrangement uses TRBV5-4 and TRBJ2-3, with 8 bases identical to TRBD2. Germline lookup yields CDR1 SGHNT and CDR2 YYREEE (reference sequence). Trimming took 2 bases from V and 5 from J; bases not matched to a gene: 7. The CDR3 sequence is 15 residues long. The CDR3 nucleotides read TGTGCCAGCAGCTTCATTGCGGGAGGCCAAGATACGCAGTATTTT. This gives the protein CASSFIAGGQDTQYF. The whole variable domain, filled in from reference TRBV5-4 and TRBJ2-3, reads ETGVTQSPTHLIKTRGQQVTLRCSSQSGHNTVSWYQQALGQGPQFIFQYYREEENGRGNFPPRFSGLQFPNYSSELNVNALELDDSALYLCASSFIAGGQDTQYFGPGTRLTVL.

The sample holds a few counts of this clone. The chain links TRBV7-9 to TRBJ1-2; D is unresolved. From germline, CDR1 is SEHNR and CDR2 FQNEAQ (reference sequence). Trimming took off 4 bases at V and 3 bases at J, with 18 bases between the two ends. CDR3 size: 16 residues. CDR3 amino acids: CASSYSLGSPYYGYTF. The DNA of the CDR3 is TGTGCCAGCAGCTACTCCCTCGGGTCACCCTACTATGGCTACACCTTC.

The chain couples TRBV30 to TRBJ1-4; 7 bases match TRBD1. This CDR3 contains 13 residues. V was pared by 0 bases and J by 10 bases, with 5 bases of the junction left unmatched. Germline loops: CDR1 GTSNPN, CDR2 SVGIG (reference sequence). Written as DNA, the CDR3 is TGTGCCTGGAGTGTAGAAGGGGGCGTAAAACTGTTTTTT. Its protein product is CAWSVEGGVKLFF. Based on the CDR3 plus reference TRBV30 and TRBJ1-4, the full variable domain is SQTIHQWPATLVQPVGSPLSLECTVEGTSNPNLYWYRQAAGRGLQLLFYSVGIGQISSEVPQNLSASRPQDRQFILSSKKLLLSDSGFYLCAWSVEGGVKLFFGSGTQLSVL.

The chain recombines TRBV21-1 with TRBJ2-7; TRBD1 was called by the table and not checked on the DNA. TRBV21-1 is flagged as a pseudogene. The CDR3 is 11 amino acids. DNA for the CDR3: TGTGCCAGCAGCCTTGGGGCCGAGCAGTACTTC. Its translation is CASSLGAEQYF.

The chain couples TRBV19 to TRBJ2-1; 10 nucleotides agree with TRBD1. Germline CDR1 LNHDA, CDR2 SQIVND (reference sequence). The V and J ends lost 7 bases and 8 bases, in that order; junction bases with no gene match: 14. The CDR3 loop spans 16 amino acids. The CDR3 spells CASITTGTGARHEQFF. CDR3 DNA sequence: TGTGCCAGTATCACAACCGGGACAGGGGCCCGCCATGAGCAGTTCTTC.

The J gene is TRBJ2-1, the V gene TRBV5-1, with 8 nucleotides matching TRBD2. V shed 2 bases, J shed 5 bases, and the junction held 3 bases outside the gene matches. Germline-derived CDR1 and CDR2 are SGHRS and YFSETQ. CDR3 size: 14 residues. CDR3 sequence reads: CASSFGRGDNEQFF. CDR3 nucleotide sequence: TGCGCCAGCAGCTTCGGGAGGGGAGACAATGAGCAGTTCTTC. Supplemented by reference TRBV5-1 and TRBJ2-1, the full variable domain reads KAGVTQTPRYLIKTRGQQVTLSCSPISGHRSVSWYQQTPGQGLQFLFEYFSETQRNKGNFPGRFSGRQFSNSRSEMNVSTLELGDSALYLCASSFGRGDNEQFFGPGTRLTVL.

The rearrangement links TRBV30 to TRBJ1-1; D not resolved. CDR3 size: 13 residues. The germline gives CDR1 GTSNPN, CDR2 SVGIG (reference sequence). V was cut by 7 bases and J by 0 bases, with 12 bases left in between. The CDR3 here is CASSAIMNTEAFF. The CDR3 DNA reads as TGTGCCTCCTCAGCGATTATGAACACTGAAGCTTTCTTT.

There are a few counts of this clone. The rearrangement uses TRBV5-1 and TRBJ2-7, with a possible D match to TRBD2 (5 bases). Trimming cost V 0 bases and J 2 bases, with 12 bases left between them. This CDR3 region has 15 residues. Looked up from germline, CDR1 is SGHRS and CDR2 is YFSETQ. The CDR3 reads CASSLGTRATYEQYF. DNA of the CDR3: TGCGCCAGCAGCTTGGGTACGCGGGCAACCTACGAGCAGTACTTC.

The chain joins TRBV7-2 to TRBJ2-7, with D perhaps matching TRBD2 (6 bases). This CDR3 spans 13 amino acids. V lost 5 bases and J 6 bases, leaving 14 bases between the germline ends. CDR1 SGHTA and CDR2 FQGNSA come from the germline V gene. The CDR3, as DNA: TGTGCCAGCAGCCCAGGGACTCGACGCGAGCAGTACTTC. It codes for CASSPGTRREQYF.

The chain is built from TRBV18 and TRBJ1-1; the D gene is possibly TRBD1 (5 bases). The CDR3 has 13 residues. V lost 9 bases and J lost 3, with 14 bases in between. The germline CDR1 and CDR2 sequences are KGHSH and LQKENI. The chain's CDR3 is CASRRGEDTEAFF. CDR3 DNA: TGTGCCAGTCGCCGAGGGGAGGACACTGAAGCTTTCTTT.